One sample yielded the 27 T cell receptor beta chains listed below, sequenced in a study of blood T cell repertoires in COVID-19. Generated by immunoSEQ multiplex PCR, the TCRdb table keeps only in-frame clones and is missing some. This sample has around 370,000 clones, with 88% found just once. Material for sequencing was peripheral blood. The receptors shown here come from a woman aged 70-85 years with COVID-19, enrolled during active disease.

This clone showed up just once. J is TRBJ2-2 and V is TRBV5-1; 9 nucleotides match TRBD1. Per germline, CDR1 SGHRS and CDR2 YFSETQ. The CDR3 has 14 amino acids. Trimming cost V 3 bases and J 5 bases; bases outside gene matches: 2. For the CDR3, the DNA is TGCGCCAGCAGCTGGGACAGGGAAACCGGGGAGCTGTTTTTT. Encoded protein: CASSWDRETGELFF.

The V and J genes are TRBV11-2 and TRBJ2-7; 11 bases align to TRBD2. After removal of 1 base from V and 3 bases from J, the junction contained 2 bases not matched to a gene. The CDR3 sequence is 15 residues long. Germline CDR1 SGHAT, CDR2 FQNNGV. CDR3 nucleotides: TGTGCCAGCAGCTTAGGACTAGCGGGGTACTACGAGCAGTACTTC. Translating it yields CASSLGLAGYYEQYF.

The V and J genes are TRBV3-1 (or the pseudogene TRBV3-2) and TRBJ2-2, with a possible D match to TRBD2 (6 bases). The germline V gene encodes CDR1 LGHDT and CDR2 YNNKEL (reference sequence). V was trimmed by 1 base and J by 4 bases, leaving 7 bases between them. The CDR3 runs 14 residues. CDR3 coding DNA: TGTGCCAGCAGCCAAGGCGGGGTCACCGGGGAGCTGTTTTTT. Protein product: CASSQGGVTGELFF.

The gene calls are TRBV7-9 and TRBJ2-7, with D tentatively TRBD2 (5 bases). V shed 5 bases and J shed 5 bases, with 13 bases lying between them. CDR3 length: 13 amino acids. CDR1 is SEHNR and CDR2 is FQNEAQ in the germline V gene (reference sequence). In DNA, the CDR3 is TGTGCCAGCAGCAGCGGAATGAAGGACGAGCAGTACTTC. Its protein is CASSSGMKDEQYF. Complete variable domain (other parts from reference TRBV7-9 and TRBJ2-7): DTGVSQNPRHKITKRGQNVTFRCDPISEHNRLYWYRQTLGQGPEFLTYFQNEAQLEKSRLLSDRFSAERPKGSFSTLEIQRTEQGDSAMYLCASSSGMKDEQYFGPGTRLTVT.

The chain combines TRBV11-2 with TRBJ2-1; 8 bases align to TRBD1. Per germline, CDR1 SGHAT and CDR2 FQNNGV. The CDR3 has 15 residues. V gave up 5 bases and J gave up 9 bases; unmatched junction bases: 12. CDR3 loop: CASSTGQGVTGEQFF. Here the CDR3 DNA reads TGTGCCAGCAGCACCGGACAGGGTGTAACCGGTGAGCAGTTCTTC.

This clone was counted once. This chain joins TRBV6-6 and TRBJ1-2; 7 positions match TRBD1. The J segment lost 10 bases and the V segment lost 2 bases, leaving 7 bases of the junction unmatched. Germline values: CDR1 MNHNY, CDR2 SVGAGI (reference sequence). The CDR3 extends over 13 amino acids. CDR3 loop: CASSYTGVNDYTF. CDR3 DNA sequence: TGTGCCAGCAGTTACACAGGGGTTAATGACTACACCTTC.

Here the CDR3 DNA reads TGTGCCAGCAGCACCGGTCCCGGTGGTGGCTACACCTTC. Translation gives CASSTGPGGGYTF. The chain combines TRBV5-4 with TRBJ1-2, with D unresolved. V lost 4 bases and J 7 bases, leaving 14 bases between the germline ends. The CDR3 is 13 residues long. The germline gives CDR1 SGHNT, CDR2 YYREEE (reference sequence).

This chain uses TRBV30 with TRBJ2-1; 7 nucleotides align to TRBD1. CDR1 and CDR2 (germline): GTSNPN, SVGIG (reference sequence). CDR3 length: 14 residues. Trimming cost V 5 bases and J 6 bases; bases outside gene matches: 10. The CDR3, as DNA: TGTGCCTGGCAAAGACAGGGCATCCCCAATGAGCAGTTCTTC. Translating it yields CAWQRQGIPNEQFF.

CDR3 coding DNA: TGTGCCAGCAGCCAAGGATACAGGGGTGGGCAAGAGACCCAGTACTTC. Residues: CASSQGYRGGQETQYF. The rearrangement links TRBV28 to TRBJ2-5; 7 nucleotides line up with TRBD1. Germline trimming cut 6 bases from V and 2 bases from J; bases unmatched to any gene: 12. The CDR3 extends over 16 amino acids. Germline V CDR1 and CDR2: MDHEN, SYDVKM.

The CDR3: CASSSWTGEGNYGYTF. In nucleotides, the CDR3 is TGTGCCAGCAGCTCATGGACAGGGGAGGGAAACTATGGCTACACCTTC. The chain joins TRBV7-8 to TRBJ1-2; TRBD1 agrees at 9 bases. CDR1 SGHVS and CDR2 FQNEAQ come from the germline V gene. Losses at the gene ends were 4 bases for V and 2 bases for J; bases not matched to a gene: 8. This CDR3 contains 16 residues.

This clone was found a few times. The gene calls are TRBV5-6 and TRBJ2-7; 8 nucleotides line up with TRBD2. The CDR3 sequence is 16 residues long. Per germline, CDR1 SGHDT and CDR2 YYEEEE. The V segment lost 0 bases and the J segment 2 bases; nucleotides outside the gene matches: 7. The DNA for the CDR3 is TGTGCCAGCAGCTTGGCCGGTAGCGGGACTACCTACGAGCAGTACTTC. It is translated as CASSLAGSGTTYEQYF.

The chain is built from TRBV19 and TRBJ1-2; 7 bases line up with TRBD1. Germline CDR1 and CDR2: LNHDA and SQIVND (reference sequence). CDR3 length equals 16 residues. V gave up 4 bases and J gave up 0 bases; unmatched junction bases: 8. The CDR3 DNA follows: TGTGCCAGTAGTACAAGGGGGACAGCTACTAACTATGGCTACACCTTC. This translates into CASSTRGTATNYGYTF.

The rearrangement uses TRBV2 and TRBJ1-5; perhaps TRBD1 as D (5 bases). The V gene lost 6 bases and the J gene lost 1 base, with 13 bases spanning the gap. This CDR3 has 15 residues. Per germline, CDR1 SNHLY and CDR2 FYNNEI. CDR3 protein: CASRAGGSSNQPQHF. The CDR3 coding sequence is TGTGCCAGCAGGGCGGGGGGGTCAAGCAATCAGCCCCAGCATTTT.

The J gene is TRBJ2-2, the V gene TRBV5-4; D unclear. Germline V gene data show CDR1 as SGHNT and CDR2 as YYREEE (reference sequence). With 4 bases removed from V and 0 bases from J, the gap between germline ends came to 13 bases. The CDR3 covers 16 residues. This CDR3 is CASSHPSPSNTGELFF. The DNA of the CDR3 is TGTGCCAGCAGCCACCCTAGTCCCTCGAACACCGGGGAGCTGTTTTTT.

The CDR3 region is CATSRDQAGALGYTF. CDR3 sequence (DNA): TGTGCCACCAGCAGAGATCAAGCGGGGGCGCTTGGCTACACCTTC. V is TRBV15 and J is TRBJ1-2; D perhaps matches TRBD1 (6 bases). V was shortened by 0 bases and J by 7 bases, with 15 bases between the two germline ends. Germline assignment: CDR1 LNHNV and CDR2 YYDKDF (reference sequence). The CDR3 covers 15 residues.

This clone was observed once. The chain joins TRBV28 to TRBJ1-2, with 9 positions matching TRBD1. The germline V gene has CDR1 MDHEN and CDR2 SYDVKM. Trimming cost V 4 bases and J 2 bases; bases outside gene matches: 17. CDR3 length: 19 amino acids. In DNA, the CDR3 is TGTGCCAGCAGTTGTCACCCCTCACCTCGGACAGGGGACAACTATGGCTACACCTTC. Translated: CASSCHPSPRTGDNYGYTF.

This clone was observed a few times. The chain combines TRBV11-2 with TRBJ2-7; tentatively, D is TRBD1 (6 bases). The CDR3 loop spans 12 amino acids. V was shortened by 5 bases and J by 7 bases, with 12 bases between the two germline ends. Germline CDR1 SGHAT, CDR2 FQNNGV. DNA of the CDR3: TGTGCCAGCAGCCACAGGGATGGGGAGCAGTACTTC. This gives the protein CASSHRDGEQYF.

Here the CDR3 reads CASSSATPGQMNTEAFF. DNA of the CDR3: TGTGCCAGCAGCTCGGCCACCCCGGGACAGATGAACACTGAAGCTTTCTTT. The chain links TRBV7-9 to TRBJ1-1; TRBD1 matches 7 bases. The V gene end was trimmed by 4 bases and the J gene end by 0 bases; junction bases not matched to a gene: 11. Per the germline V gene, CDR1 is SEHNR and CDR2 is FQNEAQ (reference sequence). The length of the CDR3 is 17 residues.

This rearrangement joins TRBV14 to TRBJ2-3; D remains unclear. This CDR3 has 16 amino acids. Germline CDR1 reads SGHDN; CDR2 reads FVKESK. With 4 bases removed from V and 0 bases from J, the gap between germline ends came to 14 bases. CDR3 bases: TGTGCCAGCAGCCCAACGTCGCGCCCTAGCACAGATACGCAGTATTTT. Its translation: CASSPTSRPSTDTQYF.

This rearrangement joins TRBV27 to TRBJ1-5; the match to TRBD1 covers 7 bases. The junction had 3 bases not matched to a gene; V was cut back by 0 bases and J by 4 bases. The CDR3 contains 15 residues. The germline V gene has CDR1 MNHEY and CDR2 SMNVEV (reference sequence). CDR3 nucleotides: TGTGCCAGCAGTTTATCGCCAGGGGGGAATCAGCCCCAGCATTTT. Residues: CASSLSPGGNQPQHF.

In this sample, this clone turned up a few times. The chain combines TRBV9 with TRBJ2-7; unclear D gene. Trimming took 0 bases from V and 0 from J, leaving 10 bases between them. This CDR3 comprises 15 residues. The V gene's germline CDR1 is SGDLS and CDR2 YYNGEE. CDR3 DNA sequence: TGTGCCAGCAGCGTAGGGAGAGGAATCTCCTACGAGCAGTACTTC. It specifies CASSVGRGISYEQYF. Complete variable domain (other parts from reference TRBV9 and TRBJ2-7): DSGVTQTPKHLITATGQRVTLRCSPRSGDLSVYWYQQSLDQGLQFLIQYYNGEERAKGNILERFSAQQFPDLHSELNLSSLELGDSALYFCASSVGRGISYEQYFGPGTRLTVT.

J is TRBJ1-1 and V is TRBV19; perhaps TRBD1 as D (5 bases). Germline lookup yields CDR1 LNHDA and CDR2 SQIVND (reference sequence). This CDR3 has 13 residues. V lost 8 bases to trimming and J lost 1 base, with 11 bases between them. CDR3 sequence (DNA): TGTGCCAGTGCTCCCGGACAGAACACTGAAGCTTTCTTT. It codes for CASAPGQNTEAFF.

The chain has TRBV28 and TRBJ1-1; D remains unclear. The CDR3 is 16 residues long. V lost 6 bases and J lost 0, with 17 bases in between. Germline V lookup: CDR1 MDHEN, CDR2 SYDVKM. This CDR3 is CASSERLTRMNTEAFF. The CDR3 coding sequence is TGTGCCAGCAGCGAGAGGCTTACGAGGATGAACACTGAAGCTTTCTTT. The variable domain in full, with the rest retrieved from reference TRBV28 and TRBJ1-1, is DVKVTQSSRYLVKRTGEKVFLECVQDMDHENMFWYRQDPGLGLRLIYFSYDVKMKEKGDIPEGYSVSREKKERFSLILESASTNQTSMYLCASSERLTRMNTEAFFGQGTRLTVV.

This chain links TRBV7-2 with TRBJ2-5; 9 nucleotides line up with TRBD1. The germline CDR1 and CDR2 sequences are SGHTA and FQGNSA. Trimming removed 4 bases from V and 5 bases from J; junction bases left unmatched: 5. The CDR3 spans 14 residues. The CDR3 sequence is CASSYTGGYETQYF. CDR3 coding DNA: TGTGCCAGCAGCTATACAGGGGGCTACGAGACCCAGTACTTC.

This clone was recorded only once. V is TRBV6-5 and J is TRBJ1-3, with 7 bases matching TRBD1. The V and J ends lost 4 bases and 4 bases, in that order; junction bases with no gene match: 10. The length of the CDR3 is 16 residues. Per germline, CDR1 MNHEY and CDR2 SVGAGI. CDR3 DNA: TGTGCCAGCAGTTCGGGACAGCTCGCACCCGGAAACACCATATATTTT. Amino acids: CASSSGQLAPGNTIYF.

Remarks on this clone: This specimen includes other DNA sequences encoding the same CDR3. V and J are TRBV6-5 and TRBJ1-1; D unclear. The ends were cut back, 2 bases at V and 2 bases at J, with 9 bases in the middle. Germline-derived CDR1 and CDR2 are MNHEY and SVGAGI. This CDR3 is built from 14 residues. CDR3 loop: CASSYEGLNTEAFF. The CDR3 nucleotides are TGTGCCAGCAGTTACGAGGGATTAAACACTGAAGCTTTCTTT.

The chain links TRBV9 to TRBJ2-5; weak D call: TRBD1 (6 bases). Between the trimmed V and J ends, which lost 0 bases and 5 bases, there was a span of 11 bases. The CDR3 spans 14 residues. Germline values: CDR1 SGDLS, CDR2 YYNGEE. CDR3 loop: CASSVEGGGETQYF. The CDR3 DNA sequence: TGTGCCAGCAGCGTAGAAGGGGGTGGGGAGACCCAGTACTTC.